This T cell receptor (beta chain) was retrieved from a study of neurological immune-mediated disorders. Each TCR transcript was tagged with a 10-nucleotide random UMI during 5'RACE. In TCRdb, the 5' RACE reads were re-called with MiXCR into one record per CDR3 protein. The data contain some 37,000 distinct CDR3 sequences, 13% to 15% of them singletons. V was shortened by 0 bases and J by 8 bases, with 6 bases between the two germline ends. Germline CDR1 reads SGHTS; CDR2 reads YDEGEE. The CDR3 loop spans 12 amino acids. This clonotype was detected ten times or more. The chain links TRBV5-8 to TRBJ1-5; weak D call: TRBD1 (5 bases). This clonotype was obtained from a woman aged 45-59 years with HTLV-1-associated myelopathy (HAM/TSP). Source material: PBMCs. The CDR3 DNA reads as TGTGCCAGCAGCTTGGCGGGGGAGCCCCAGCATTTT. Its translation: CASSLAGEPQHF.